This T cell receptor beta chain emerged from a study of T cell responses to AZD1222 COVID-19 vaccine. At the level of the study: Timing groups of about 4 and about 12 weeks for second doses were pooled.

Worth noting for this clone: Antigen: not known.

Generated by immunoSEQ multiplex PCR, the TCRdb table keeps only in-frame clones and is missing some. The repertoire holds some 71,000 clones, with roughly 84% as singletons. Whole-study findings and limits: Repertoires in all cases were sampled only once the peak T cell response had passed. Clonal diversity was possibly underestimated, and the donors were mostly white British, with more females.

The sample was peripheral blood, taken on day 0 of AZD1222 vaccination. This TCR was sampled from an adult in good health.

CDR3 sequence reads: CASSETGETQYF. CDR3 DNA sequence: TGTGCCAGCAGTGAAACGGGGGAGACCCAGTACTTC. The chain couples TRBV2 to TRBJ2-5, with D possibly matching TRBD2 (5 bases). The CDR3 sequence is 12 residues long. Trimming pared 2 bases from V and 5 bases from J, leaving 6 bases between. The germline V gene has CDR1 SNHLY and CDR2 FYNNEI.